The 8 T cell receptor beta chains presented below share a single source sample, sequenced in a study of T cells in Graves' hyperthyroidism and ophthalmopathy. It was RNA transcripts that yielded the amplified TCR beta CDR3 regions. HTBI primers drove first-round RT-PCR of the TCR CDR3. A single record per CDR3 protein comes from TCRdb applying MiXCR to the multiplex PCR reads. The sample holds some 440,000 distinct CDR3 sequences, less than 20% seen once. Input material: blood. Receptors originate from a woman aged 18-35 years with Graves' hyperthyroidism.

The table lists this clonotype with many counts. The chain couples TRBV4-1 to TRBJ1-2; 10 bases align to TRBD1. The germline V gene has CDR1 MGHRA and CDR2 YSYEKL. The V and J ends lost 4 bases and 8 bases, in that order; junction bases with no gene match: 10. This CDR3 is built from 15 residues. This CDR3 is CASSRSRTGGDGYTF. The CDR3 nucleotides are TGCGCCAGCAGCCGCTCAAGGACAGGGGGGGACGGCTACACCTTC.

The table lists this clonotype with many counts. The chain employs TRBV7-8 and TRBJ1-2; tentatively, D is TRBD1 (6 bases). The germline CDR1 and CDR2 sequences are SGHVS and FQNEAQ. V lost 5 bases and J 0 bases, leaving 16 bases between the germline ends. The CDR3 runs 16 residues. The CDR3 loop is CASSKHSRGPNYGYTF. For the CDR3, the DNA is TGTGCCAGCAGCAAGCACAGTCGGGGGCCTAACTATGGCTACACCTTC. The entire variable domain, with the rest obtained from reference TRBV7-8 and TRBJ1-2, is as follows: GAGVSQSPRYKVAKRGQDVALRCDPISGHVSLFWYQQALGQGPEFLTYFQNEAQLDKSGLPSDRFFAERPEGSVSTLKIQRTQQEDSAVYLCASSKHSRGPNYGYTFGSGTRLTVV.

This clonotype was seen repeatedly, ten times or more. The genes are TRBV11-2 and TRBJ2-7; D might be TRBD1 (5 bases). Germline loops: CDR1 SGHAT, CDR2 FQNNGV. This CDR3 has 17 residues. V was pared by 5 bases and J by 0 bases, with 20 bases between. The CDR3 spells CASSPGRWGDSSYEQYF. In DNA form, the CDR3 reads TGTGCCAGCAGCCCCGGCCGGTGGGGCGACAGCTCCTACGAGCAGTACTTC.

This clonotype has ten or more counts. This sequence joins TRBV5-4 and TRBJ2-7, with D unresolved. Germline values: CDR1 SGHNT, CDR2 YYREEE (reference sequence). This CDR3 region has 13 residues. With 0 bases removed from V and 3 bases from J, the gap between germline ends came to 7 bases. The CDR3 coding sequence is TGTGCCAGCAGCTTGGCCGCAGACTACGAGCAGTACTTC. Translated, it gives CASSLAADYEQYF.

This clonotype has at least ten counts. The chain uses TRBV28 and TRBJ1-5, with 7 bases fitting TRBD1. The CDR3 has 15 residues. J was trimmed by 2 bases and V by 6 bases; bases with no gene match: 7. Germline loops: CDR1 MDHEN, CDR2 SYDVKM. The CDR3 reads CASSDRVGGNQPQHF. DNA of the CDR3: TGTGCCAGCAGCGACAGGGTCGGGGGCAATCAGCCCCAGCATTTT.

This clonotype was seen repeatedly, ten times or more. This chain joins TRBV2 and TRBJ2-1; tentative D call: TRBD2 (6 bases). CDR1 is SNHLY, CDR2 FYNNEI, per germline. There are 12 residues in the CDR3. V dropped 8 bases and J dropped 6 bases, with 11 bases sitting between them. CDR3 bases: TGTGCCAGCGTCCGGGAGCTCAATGAGCAGTTCTTC. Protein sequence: CASVRELNEQFF.

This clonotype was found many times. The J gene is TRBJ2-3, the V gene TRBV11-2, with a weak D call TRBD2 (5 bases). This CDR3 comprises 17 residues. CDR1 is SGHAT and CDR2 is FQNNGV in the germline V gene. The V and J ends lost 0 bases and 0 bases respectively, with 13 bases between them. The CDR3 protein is CASSLDPSGPSTDTQYF. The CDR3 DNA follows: TGTGCCAGCAGCTTAGATCCGAGCGGCCCTAGCACAGATACGCAGTATTTT.

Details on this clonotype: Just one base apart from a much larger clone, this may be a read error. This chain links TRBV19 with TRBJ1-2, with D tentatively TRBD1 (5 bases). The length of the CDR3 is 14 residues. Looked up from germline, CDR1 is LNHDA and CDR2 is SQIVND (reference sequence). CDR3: CASSTGTANYSYTF. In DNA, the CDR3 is TGTGCCAGTAGTACAGGGACCGCCAACTATAGCTACACCTTC.